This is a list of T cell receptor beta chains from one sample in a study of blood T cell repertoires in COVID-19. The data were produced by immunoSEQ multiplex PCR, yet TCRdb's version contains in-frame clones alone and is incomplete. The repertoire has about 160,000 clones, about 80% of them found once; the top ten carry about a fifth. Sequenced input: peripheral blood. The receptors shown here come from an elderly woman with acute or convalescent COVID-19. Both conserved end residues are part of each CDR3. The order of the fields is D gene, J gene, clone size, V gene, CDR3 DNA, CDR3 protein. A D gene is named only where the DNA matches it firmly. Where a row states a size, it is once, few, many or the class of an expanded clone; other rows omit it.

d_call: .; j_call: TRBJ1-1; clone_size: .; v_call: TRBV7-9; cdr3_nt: TGTGCCAGCAGCCCGCTGCGAGGGTACACTGAAGCTTTCTTT; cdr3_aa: CASSPLRGYTEAFF
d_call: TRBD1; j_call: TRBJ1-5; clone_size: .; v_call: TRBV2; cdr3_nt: TGTGCCTGCCGGGACAGGGTTAGCAATCAGCCCCAGCATTTT; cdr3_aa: CACRDRVSNQPQHF
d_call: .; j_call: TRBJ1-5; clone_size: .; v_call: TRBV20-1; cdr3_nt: TGCAGTGCTAGAGGGGAGGTGGCCCAGCATTTT; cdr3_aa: CSARGEVAQHF
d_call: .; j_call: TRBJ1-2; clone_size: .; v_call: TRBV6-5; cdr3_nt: TGTGCCAGCAGTTACCCGGTGACCTTC; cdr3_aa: CASSYPVTF
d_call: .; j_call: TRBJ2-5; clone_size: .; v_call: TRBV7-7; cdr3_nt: TGTGCCAGCAGCCAGACGGGCCAAGAGACCCAGTACTTC; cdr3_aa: CASSQTGQETQYF
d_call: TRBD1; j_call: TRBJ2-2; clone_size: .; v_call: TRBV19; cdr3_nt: TGTGCCAGTAGTTTTGGACAGGGCGGCGGGGAGCTGTTTTTT; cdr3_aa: CASSFGQGGGELFF
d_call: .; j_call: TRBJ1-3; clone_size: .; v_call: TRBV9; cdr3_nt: TGTGCCAGCAGCCTCAGTTACTTGACAGGAAGCTCTGGAAACACCATATATTTT; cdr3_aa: CASSLSYLTGSSGNTIYF
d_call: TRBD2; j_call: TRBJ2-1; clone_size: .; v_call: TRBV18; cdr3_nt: TGTGCCAGCTCACTTCGGGAGGGCAATGAGCAGTTCTTC; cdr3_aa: CASSLREGNEQFF
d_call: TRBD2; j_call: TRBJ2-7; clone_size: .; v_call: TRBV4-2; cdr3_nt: TGTGCCAGCAGCCAGGGACTAGGTGGAGACTACGAGCAGTACTTC; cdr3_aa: CASSQGLGGDYEQYF
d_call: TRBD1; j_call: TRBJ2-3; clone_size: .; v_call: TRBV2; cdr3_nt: TGTGCCAGCAGGCTACCTGGATCCGGGACAGGCCACACAGATACGCAGTATTTT; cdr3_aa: CASRLPGSGTGHTDTQYF
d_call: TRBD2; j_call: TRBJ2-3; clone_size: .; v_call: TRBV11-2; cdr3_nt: TGTGCCAGCAGCTTGGGACTAGCGCGGGCCCTAGATACGCAGTATTTT; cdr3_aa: CASSLGLARALDTQYF
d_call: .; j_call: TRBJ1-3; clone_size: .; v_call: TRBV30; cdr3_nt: TGTGCCTGGAGTGACAACCCCTTATTCGCCATATATTTT; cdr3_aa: CAWSDNPLFAIYF
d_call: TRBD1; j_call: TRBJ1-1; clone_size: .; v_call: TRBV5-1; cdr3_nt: TGCGCCAGCAGCTTGGGGACAGGGTCGTCCTCTTCTGAAGCTTTCTTT; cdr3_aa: CASSLGTGSSSSEAFF
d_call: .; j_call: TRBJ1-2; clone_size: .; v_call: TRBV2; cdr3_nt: TGTGCCAGCAGGCTGACAGTCCTAGCTAACTATGGCTACACCTTC; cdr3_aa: CASRLTVLANYGYTF
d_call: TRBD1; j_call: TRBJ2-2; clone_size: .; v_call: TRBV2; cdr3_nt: TGTGCCAGCAGCCTAGACAGGGTAACCGGGGAGCTGTTTTTT; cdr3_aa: CASSLDRVTGELFF
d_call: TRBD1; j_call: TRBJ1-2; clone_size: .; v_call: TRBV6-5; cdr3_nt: TGTGCCAGCAGTCGCCAGCCGGGACAGGGCTATGGCTACACCTTC; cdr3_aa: CASSRQPGQGYGYTF
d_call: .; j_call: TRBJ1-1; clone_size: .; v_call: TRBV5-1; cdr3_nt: TGCGCCAGCAGCTTGCGGGGGGGTGTCGGAGACACTGAAGCTTTCTTT; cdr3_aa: CASSLRGGVGDTEAFF
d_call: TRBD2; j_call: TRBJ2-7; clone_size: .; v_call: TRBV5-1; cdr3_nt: TGCGCCAGCAGCTTAGGACTAGCGGCCTCCTACGAGCAGTACTTC; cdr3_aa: CASSLGLAASYEQYF
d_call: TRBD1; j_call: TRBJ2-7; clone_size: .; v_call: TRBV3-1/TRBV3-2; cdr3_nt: TGTGCCAGCAGCCGATTGCCGGGACAGGGGAGGTACGAGCAGTACTTC; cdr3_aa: CASSRLPGQGRYEQYF
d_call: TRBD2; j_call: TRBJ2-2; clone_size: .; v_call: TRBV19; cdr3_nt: TGTGCCAGTAGTATAGATCGAGCGGGAGTACCCGGGGAGCTGTTTTTT; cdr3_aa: CASSIDRAGVPGELFF
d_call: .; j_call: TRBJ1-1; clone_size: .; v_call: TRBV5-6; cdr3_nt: TGTGCCAGCAACCGACAGTACACTGAAGCTTTCTTT; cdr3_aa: CASNRQYTEAFF
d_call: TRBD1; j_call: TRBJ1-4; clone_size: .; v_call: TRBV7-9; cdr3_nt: TGTGCCAGCAGCCTCGGGACAGGGGGTGAAAAACTGTTTTTT; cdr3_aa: CASSLGTGGEKLFF
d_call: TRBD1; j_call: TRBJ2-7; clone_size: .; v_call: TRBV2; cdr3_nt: TGTGCCAGTACCCGAGGGGGCTCGGCAGTCTACGAGCAGTACTTC; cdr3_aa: CASTRGGSAVYEQYF
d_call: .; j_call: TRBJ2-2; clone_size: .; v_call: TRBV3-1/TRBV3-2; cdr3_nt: TGTGCCAGCAGCCAAGGCCGGGACTCAACCGGGGAGCTGTTTTTT; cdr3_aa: CASSQGRDSTGELFF
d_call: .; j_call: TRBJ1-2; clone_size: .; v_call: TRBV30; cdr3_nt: TGTGCCTGGAGTGTAAGCGGTGGCTACACCTTC; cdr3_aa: CAWSVSGGYTF
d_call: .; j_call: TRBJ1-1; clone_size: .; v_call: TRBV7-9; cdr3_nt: TGTGCCAGCCTTTGGACCGGGAACGCTGAAGCTTTCTTT; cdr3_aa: CASLWTGNAEAFF
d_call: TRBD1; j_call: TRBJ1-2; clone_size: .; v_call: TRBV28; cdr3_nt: TGTGCCAGCAGCCCGGGACAGGGGGCGGGTGGCTACACCTTC; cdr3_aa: CASSPGQGAGGYTF
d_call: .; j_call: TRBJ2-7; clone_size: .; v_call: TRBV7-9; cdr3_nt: TGTGCCAGCAGCTTAGCCGGCGGCTACGAGCAGTACTTC; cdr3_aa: CASSLAGGYEQYF
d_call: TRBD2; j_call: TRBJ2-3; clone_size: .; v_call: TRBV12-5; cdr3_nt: TGTGCTAGTGGTTCGGGACTAGGGCCAGATACGCAGTATTTT; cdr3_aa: CASGSGLGPDTQYF
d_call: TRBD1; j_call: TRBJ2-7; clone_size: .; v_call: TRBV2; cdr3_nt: TGTGCCAGCGCAACTAATGGACAGGCTTACGAGCAGTACTTC; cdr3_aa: CASATNGQAYEQYF
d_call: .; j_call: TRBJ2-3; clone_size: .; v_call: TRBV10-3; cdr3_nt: TGTGCCAGTAGCCGCGGCCAGGGAGGAATGGCAGATACGCAGTATTTT; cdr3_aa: CASSRGQGGMADTQYF
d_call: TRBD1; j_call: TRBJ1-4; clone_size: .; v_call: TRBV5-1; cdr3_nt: TGCGCCAGCAGCCCTAGACAGGGAACTAATGAAAAACTGTTTTTT; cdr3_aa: CASSPRQGTNEKLFF
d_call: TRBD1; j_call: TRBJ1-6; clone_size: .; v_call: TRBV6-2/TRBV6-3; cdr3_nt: TGTGCCAGCAGTTACCCGACAGGGGGATCACCCCTCCACTTT; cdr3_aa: CASSYPTGGSPLHF
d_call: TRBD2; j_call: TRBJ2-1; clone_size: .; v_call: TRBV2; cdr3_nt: TGTGCCAGCAGGGCCCTAGCGGGAGGGTACAATGAGCAGTTCTTC; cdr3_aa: CASRALAGGYNEQFF
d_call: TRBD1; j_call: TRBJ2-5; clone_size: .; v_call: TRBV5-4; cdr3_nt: TGTGCCAGCAGCGGGAGGACAGGGACCCAAGAGACCCAGTACTTC; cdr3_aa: CASSGRTGTQETQYF
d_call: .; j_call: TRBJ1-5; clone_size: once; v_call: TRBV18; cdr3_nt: TGTGCCAGCTCACCACCTGGCCGTCAGCCCCAGCATTTT; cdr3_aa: CASSPPGRQPQHF
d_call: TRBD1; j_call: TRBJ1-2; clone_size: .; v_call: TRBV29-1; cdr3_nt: TGCAGCGTTGAAGAGGGGACAGGGGGGTATGGCTACACCTTC; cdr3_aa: CSVEEGTGGYGYTF
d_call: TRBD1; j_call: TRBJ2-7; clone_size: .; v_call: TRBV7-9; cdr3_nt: TGTGCCAGCAGCTATGAGGACAGGCTCTACGAGCAGTACTTC; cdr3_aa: CASSYEDRLYEQYF
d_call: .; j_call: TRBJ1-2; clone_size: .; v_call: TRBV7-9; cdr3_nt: TGTGCCAGCAGCTTATTGAGTGGCTACACCTTC; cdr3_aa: CASSLLSGYTF
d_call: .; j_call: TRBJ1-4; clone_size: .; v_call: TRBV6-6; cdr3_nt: TGTGCCAGCAGTTACGGCAGAAATGAAAAACTGTTTTTT; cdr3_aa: CASSYGRNEKLFF
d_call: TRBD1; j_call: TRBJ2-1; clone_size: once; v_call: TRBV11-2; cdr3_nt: TGTGCCAGCAGCTTAGTTAGGACAGGGCGCAATGAGCAGTTCTTC; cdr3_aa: CASSLVRTGRNEQFF
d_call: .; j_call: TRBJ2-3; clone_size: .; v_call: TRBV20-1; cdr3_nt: TGCAGTGCTAGTCGTGCAGATACGCAGTATTTT; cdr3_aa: CSASRADTQYF
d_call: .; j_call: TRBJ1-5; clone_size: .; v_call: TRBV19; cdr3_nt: TGTGCCAGTAGTGCCCAGATTCAGCCCCAGCATTTT; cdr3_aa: CASSAQIQPQHF
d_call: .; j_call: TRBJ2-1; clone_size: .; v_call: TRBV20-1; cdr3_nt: TGCAGTGCGCTTCAGGGCAATGAGCAGTTCTTC; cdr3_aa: CSALQGNEQFF
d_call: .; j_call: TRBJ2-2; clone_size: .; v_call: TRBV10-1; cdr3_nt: TGCGCCAGCAGACAGGGCATTGGGAACACCGGGGAGCTGTTTTTT; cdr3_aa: CASRQGIGNTGELFF
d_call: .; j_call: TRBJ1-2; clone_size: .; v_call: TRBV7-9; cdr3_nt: TGTGCCAGCAGCTTAGCTGATAGGAGTATCGGCTACACCTTC; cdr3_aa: CASSLADRSIGYTF
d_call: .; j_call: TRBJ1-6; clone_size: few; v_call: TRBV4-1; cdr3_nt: TGCGCCAGCAGTATGGGGGGAAGCTCCTATAATTCACCCCTCCACTTT; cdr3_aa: CASSMGGSSYNSPLHF
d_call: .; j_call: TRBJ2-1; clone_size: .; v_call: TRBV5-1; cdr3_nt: TGCGCCAGCAGCTTTACATTCCTCGATGAGCAGTTCTTC; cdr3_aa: CASSFTFLDEQFF
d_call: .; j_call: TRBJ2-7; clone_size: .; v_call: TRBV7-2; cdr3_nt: TGTGCCAGCAGCTTCCGAGAGGGCGGGCAGTACTTC; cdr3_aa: CASSFREGGQYF
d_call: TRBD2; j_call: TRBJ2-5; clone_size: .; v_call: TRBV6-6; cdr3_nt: TGTGCCAGCAGTCAATACGGGACTAGCGGGAGGGCTGGGGAGACCCAGTACTTC; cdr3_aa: CASSQYGTSGRAGETQYF
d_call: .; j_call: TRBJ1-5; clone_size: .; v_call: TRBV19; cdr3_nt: TGTGCCAGTAGTAAACAGGAATTGTATCAGCCCCAGCATTTT; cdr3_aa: CASSKQELYQPQHF
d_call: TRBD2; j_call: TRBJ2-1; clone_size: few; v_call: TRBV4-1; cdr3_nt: TGCGCCAGCAGCCAAGTCAAAGGGCTAGCGGGAAATGAGCAGTTCTTC; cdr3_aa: CASSQVKGLAGNEQFF
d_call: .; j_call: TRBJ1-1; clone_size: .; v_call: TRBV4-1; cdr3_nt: TGCGCCAGCAGCCGAACGTACCGGGGGAACACTGAAGCTTTCTTT; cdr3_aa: CASSRTYRGNTEAFF
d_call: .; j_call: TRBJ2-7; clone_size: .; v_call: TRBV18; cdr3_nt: TGTGCCAGCTCACCAAATGGCCCGAGGGACGAGCAGTACTTC; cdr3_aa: CASSPNGPRDEQYF
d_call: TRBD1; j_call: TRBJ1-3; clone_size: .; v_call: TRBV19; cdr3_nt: TGTGCCAGTAGTACCTGGGACAGCACCATATATTTT; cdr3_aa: CASSTWDSTIYF